This T cell receptor beta chain was identified in a study of breast tumors, draining lymph nodes, adjacent tissues (TCRdb year 2016). Describing the broader study: In breast cancer patients, the study compared the TCR beta repertoires of tumor, adjacent nontumor tissue and axillary lymph nodes. The study was designed to assess the relationships and possible T-cell exchange between tumor, surrounding tissue and draining lymph node repertoires in human breast cancer.

From cysteine to phenylalanine, the CDR3 is 14 amino acids long. Kept here is only the CDR3 DNA, which spans 42 bases and is read in frame from base 1. CDR1 MNHNS and CDR2 SASEGT are derived from the germline V gene. Sequenced using an Illumina HiSeq 2000. Multiplex PCR amplification was used to build the TCR beta chain libraries. The amplified TCR beta chain products were analyzed by high-throughput sequencing. Through fastp at Q25 and MiXCR, TCRdb rebuilt clones from the public reads, retaining in-frame beta chains. Every CDR3 protein is listed once, alongside the most common genes and DNA of its rows. The sample table contains some 38,000 distinct CDR3 sequences; only one count was recorded for around a third of them. The ten largest make up about 11% of the sample. Results and caveats for the whole study, not just this receptor: Tumor and nontumor tissue repertoires were found to be significantly more similar in luminal-like than in basal-like breast cancer. The study presented the conclusion that tumor T cells originate in lymph nodes as consistent with a hypothesis, not as something directly demonstrated. The data were considered consistent with most tumor T cells being derived from the lymph node and subsequently expanding within tumor tissue. Tumor T-cell repertoires showed less diversity than lymph node repertoires and more diversity than nontumor tissue repertoires, and tumor T-cell repertoires showed preferential V and J gene usage.

Regarding this clonotype: Its antigen is not yet known. A read error may be the cause here, since a much bigger clone is one base away.

The receptor's source is a female donor with breast cancer. Some clones in this sample may be carry-over from other donors' samples. The sample comprised breast tumor tissue. The chain employs TRBV6-1 and TRBJ2-3; 7 central nucleotides agree with TRBD1. Gene TRBJ1-5 matches the end of the DNA better, so the J call may be wrong. The CDR3 region: CASSVAGGTDTQHF. The DNA is as follows: TGTGCCAGCAGTGTAGCGGGAGGGACAGATACGCAGCATTTT.